Listed below are T cell receptor beta chains from one sample, sequenced in a study of cytomegalovirus exposure and HLA in healthy donors. Some clones are missing from TCRdb's copy, which holds only in-frame ones; the method was immunoSEQ multiplex PCR. The table has some 170,000 clones, roughly four fifths seen once; the top ten hold around 1%. What was sequenced was PBMCs. These receptors came from a woman in her 40s in good health and CMV-seronegative. Both conserved end residues are part of each CDR3. D genes are given only for firm matches. Part of the rows lack a size; the others show once, few, many or a class for expanded clones.

TGTGCCAGCAGCGTAGCGGCTGGAGGGTCCTCTGGAAACACCATATATTTT	CASSVAAGGSSGNTIYF	-	-	TRBJ1-3	TRBV9
TGTGCCAGCAGTGAAGCGGAGAGCAATCAGCCCCAGCATTTT	CASSEAESNQPQHF	-	-	TRBJ1-5	TRBV2
TGTGCCAGCAGCTTGATCGGACAGGCCTCCTACGAGCAGTACTTC	CASSLIGQASYEQYF	-	TRBD1	TRBJ2-7	TRBV11-3
TGTGCCAGCAGCTGGGGCGTTGCTACGAACACCGGGGAGCTGTTTTTT	CASSWGVATNTGELFF	-	-	TRBJ2-2	TRBV5-6
TGTGCCAGCAGCCAAGTGGGGGACAGTACCTACGAGCAGTACTTC	CASSQVGDSTYEQYF	-	TRBD1	TRBJ2-7	TRBV4-2
TGTGCCAGCAGTGACCCCCCAGAGGGGGCCTCCTACAATGAGCAGTTCTTC	CASSDPPEGASYNEQFF	-	TRBD1	TRBJ2-1	TRBV6-1
TGTGCCACCAGCAGAGTTCTAGCGGGAGGGGGATCCTACAATGAGCAGTTCTTC	CATSRVLAGGGSYNEQFF	-	TRBD2	TRBJ2-1	TRBV15
TGTGCCAGCAGCGCGTCCGGTTCCAATCAGCCCCAGCATTTT	CASSASGSNQPQHF	-	-	TRBJ1-5	TRBV11-2
TGTGCCAGCAGTACGGGACACAACACCGGGGAGCTGTTTTTT	CASSTGHNTGELFF	-	-	TRBJ2-2	TRBV28
TGTGCCAGCATCAGAGGGACCAAGGGAGGGAGTGAGCAGTTCTTC	CASIRGTKGGSEQFF	once	TRBD2	TRBJ2-1	TRBV6-5
TGTGCCAGCAGCTTAAGCAGGGAAGAGACCCAGTACTTC	CASSLSREETQYF	-	-	TRBJ2-5	TRBV7-3
TGTGCCAGCAGTAAGAGGACAATAAGGAGAGCTATCACCGGGGAGCTGTTTTTT	CASSKRTIRRAITGELFF	-	-	TRBJ2-2	TRBV25-1
TGCGCCAGCAGCCCAGAGGCTACAGGGATCAGAAAACTGTTTTTT	CASSPEATGIRKLFF	few	-	TRBJ1-4	TRBV4-1
TGCAGCGTTGACCTGACAGAGGTCTACACAGATACGCAGTATTTT	CSVDLTEVYTDTQYF	-	-	TRBJ2-3	TRBV29-1
TGTGCCAGTAGTATCCGGGACACGCCTGGGGCTTTCTTT	CASSIRDTPGAFF	-	-	TRBJ1-1	TRBV19
TGTGCCAGCAGCTTACGGCAGGGGGACACTGAAGCTTTCTTT	CASSLRQGDTEAFF	-	TRBD1	TRBJ1-1	TRBV7-9
TGTGCCAGCACTTTTAGTACAGGGCCTTACGAGCAGTACTTC	CASTFSTGPYEQYF	-	-	TRBJ2-7	TRBV27
TGTGCCAGCAGCTCGGCGACCAGGGGTGTAAGGACTGAAGCTTTCTTT	CASSSATRGVRTEAFF	-	-	TRBJ1-1	TRBV7-8
TGTGCCAGCAGCTTAGACGGCTACGAGCAGTACTTC	CASSLDGYEQYF	once	-	TRBJ2-7	TRBV11-3